The entry below describes one T cell receptor (beta chain). Germline V gene lookup returns CDR1 LNHDA and CDR2 SQIVND (reference sequence). The CDR3 loop spans 15 amino acids. The V and J ends lost 1 base and 10 bases, in that order; junction bases with no gene match: 5. The data belong to a study of vaccination and CD4 T cells after COVID-19. In TCRdb, the PCR reads were re-called with MiXCR into one record per CDR3 protein. The data hold tens of thousands of distinct CDR3 sequences, with about 47% observed a single time. Time point specified: late sampling 161 to 241 days after vaccination in a few convalescent patients. Positivity by PCR occurred from March to December 2020, a period that predated US Alpha, Beta and Delta variants.

The rearrangement uses TRBV19 and TRBJ2-1; 12 bases align to TRBD2. This TCR was sampled from a human donor who had recovered from COVID-19. Sample: CD4+ T cells from blood, taken about 7 months after SARS-CoV-2 vaccination. This CDR3 reads CASSIVTSGRGEQFF. CDR3 nucleotides: TGTGCCAGTAGTATAGTGACTAGCGGGAGAGGCGAGCAGTTCTTC.